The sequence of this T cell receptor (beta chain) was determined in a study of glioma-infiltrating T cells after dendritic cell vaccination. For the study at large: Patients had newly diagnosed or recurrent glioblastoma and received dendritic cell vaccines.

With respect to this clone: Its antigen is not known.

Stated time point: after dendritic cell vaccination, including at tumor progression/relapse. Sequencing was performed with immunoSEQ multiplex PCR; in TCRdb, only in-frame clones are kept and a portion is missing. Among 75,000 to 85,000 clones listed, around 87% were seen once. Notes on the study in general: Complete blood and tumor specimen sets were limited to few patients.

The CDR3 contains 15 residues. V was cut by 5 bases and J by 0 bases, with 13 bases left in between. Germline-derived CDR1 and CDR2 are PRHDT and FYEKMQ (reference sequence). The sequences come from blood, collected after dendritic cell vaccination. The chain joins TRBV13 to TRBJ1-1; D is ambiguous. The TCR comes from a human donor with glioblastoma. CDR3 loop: CASSPSGPLNTEAFF. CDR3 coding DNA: TGTGCCAGCAGCCCCTCTGGGCCTTTGAACACTGAAGCTTTCTTT.